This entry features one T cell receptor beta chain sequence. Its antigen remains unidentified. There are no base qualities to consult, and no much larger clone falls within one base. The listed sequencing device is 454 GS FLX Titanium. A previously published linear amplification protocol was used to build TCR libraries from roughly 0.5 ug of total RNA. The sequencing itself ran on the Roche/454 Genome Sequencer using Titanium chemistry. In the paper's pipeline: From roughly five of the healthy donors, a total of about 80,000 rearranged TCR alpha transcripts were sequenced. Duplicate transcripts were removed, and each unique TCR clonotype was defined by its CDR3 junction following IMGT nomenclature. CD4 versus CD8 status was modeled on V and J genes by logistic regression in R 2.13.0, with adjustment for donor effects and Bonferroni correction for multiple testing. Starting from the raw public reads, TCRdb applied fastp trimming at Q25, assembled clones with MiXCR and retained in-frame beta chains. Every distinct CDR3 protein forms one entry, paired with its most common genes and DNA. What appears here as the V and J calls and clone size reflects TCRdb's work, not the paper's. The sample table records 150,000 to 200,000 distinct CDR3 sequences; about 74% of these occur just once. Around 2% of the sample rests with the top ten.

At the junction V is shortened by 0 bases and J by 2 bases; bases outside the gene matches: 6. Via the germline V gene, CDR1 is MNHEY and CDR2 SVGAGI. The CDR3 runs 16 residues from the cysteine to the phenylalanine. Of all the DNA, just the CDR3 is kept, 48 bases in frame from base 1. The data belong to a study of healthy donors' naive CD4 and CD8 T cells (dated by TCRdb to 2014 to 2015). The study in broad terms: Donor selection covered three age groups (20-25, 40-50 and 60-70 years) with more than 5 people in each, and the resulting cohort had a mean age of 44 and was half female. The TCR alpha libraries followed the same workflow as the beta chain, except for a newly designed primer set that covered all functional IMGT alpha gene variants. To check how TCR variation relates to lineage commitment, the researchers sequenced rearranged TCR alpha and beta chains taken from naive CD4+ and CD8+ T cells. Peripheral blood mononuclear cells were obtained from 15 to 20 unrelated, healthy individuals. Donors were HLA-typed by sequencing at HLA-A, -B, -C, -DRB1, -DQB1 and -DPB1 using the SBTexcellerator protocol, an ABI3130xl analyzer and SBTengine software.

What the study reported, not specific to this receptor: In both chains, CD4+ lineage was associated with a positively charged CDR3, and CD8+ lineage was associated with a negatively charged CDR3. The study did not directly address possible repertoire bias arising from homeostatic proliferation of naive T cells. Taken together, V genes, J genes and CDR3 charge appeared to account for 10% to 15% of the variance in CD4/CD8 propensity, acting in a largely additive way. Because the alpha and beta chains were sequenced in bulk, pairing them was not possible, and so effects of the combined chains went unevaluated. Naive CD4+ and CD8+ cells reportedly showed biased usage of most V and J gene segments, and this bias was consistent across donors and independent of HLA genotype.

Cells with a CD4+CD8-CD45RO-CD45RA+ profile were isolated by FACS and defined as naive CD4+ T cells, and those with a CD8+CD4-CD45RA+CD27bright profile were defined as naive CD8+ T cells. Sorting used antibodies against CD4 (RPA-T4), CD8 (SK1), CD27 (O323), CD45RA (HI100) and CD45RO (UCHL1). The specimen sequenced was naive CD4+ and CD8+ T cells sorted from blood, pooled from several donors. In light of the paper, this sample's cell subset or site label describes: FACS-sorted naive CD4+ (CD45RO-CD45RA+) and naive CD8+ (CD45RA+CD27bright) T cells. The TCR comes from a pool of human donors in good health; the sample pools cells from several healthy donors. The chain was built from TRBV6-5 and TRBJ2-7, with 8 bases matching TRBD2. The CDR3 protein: CASSYSAGGGTYEQYF. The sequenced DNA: TGTGCCAGCAGTTACTCGGCGGGGGGTGGGACCTACGAGCAGTACTTC.